The next 23 T cell receptor beta chains were all read from a single sample in a study of T cell responses to AZD1222 COVID-19 vaccine. Measured with immunoSEQ multiplex PCR; TCRdb has only the in-frame clones, and not every one. The table has some 140,000 clones, approximately 90% seen once; the top ten hold 1.5% to 2%. The source was peripheral blood, collected on day 0 of AZD1222 vaccination. These receptors originate from an adult in good health.

The chain links TRBV11-2 to TRBJ1-1; the D is unclear. Germline V gene lookup returns CDR1 SGHAT and CDR2 FQNNGV. CDR3 length equals 11 residues. Trimming removed 1 base from V and 7 bases from J, with 4 bases in between. The CDR3 reads CASSLAGEAFF. The CDR3 DNA is TGTGCCAGCAGCTTAGCTGGTGAAGCTTTCTTT.

As DNA, the CDR3 is TGTGCCTGGAGTCCCGGGACAGGGGGTTACAATGAGCAGTTCTTC. This gives the protein CAWSPGTGGYNEQFF. The rearrangement joins TRBV30 to TRBJ2-1; TRBD1 aligns across 11 bases. The length of the CDR3 is 15 residues. J was trimmed by 4 bases and V by 2 bases; bases with no gene match: 4. CDR1 GTSNPN and CDR2 SVGIG come from the germline V gene (reference sequence).

CDR3 sequence: CASSPQGLSETQYF. CDR3 coding DNA: TGTGCCAGCAGCCCTCAGGGGCTTTCAGAGACCCAGTACTTC. This chain links TRBV14 with TRBJ2-5; weak D call: TRBD1 (6 bases). The ends were cut back, 4 bases at V and 4 bases at J, with 13 bases in the middle. Germline V gene sequence: CDR1 SGHDN, CDR2 FVKESK. The CDR3 has 14 amino acids.

The rearrangement uses TRBV5-1 and TRBJ2-2; D could derive from TRBD1 or TRBD2 (5 bases each). There are 15 residues in the CDR3. Trimming shortened V by 4 bases and J by 1 base, and 11 bases separated the two germline ends. CDR1 is SGHRS, CDR2 YFSETQ, per germline. The CDR3 is CASSMAGRNTGELFF. The CDR3 DNA is TGCGCCAGCAGCATGGCAGGGAGGAACACCGGGGAGCTGTTTTTT.

The chain couples TRBV18 to TRBJ1-2; no clear D. V was clipped by 3 bases and J by 1 base, with 6 bases between them. The CDR3 has 13 residues. Per germline, CDR1 KGHSH and CDR2 LQKENI. Here the CDR3 DNA reads TGTGCCAGCTCACCGCCGGGTAACTATGGCTACACCTTC. Protein: CASSPPGNYGYTF. Drawing the rest from reference TRBV18 and TRBJ1-2, the complete variable domain is NAGVMQNPRHLVRRRGQEARLRCSPMKGHSHVYWYRQLPEEGLKFMVYLQKENIIDESGMPKERFSAEFPKEGPSILRIQQVVRGDSAAYFCASSPPGNYGYTFGSGTRLTVV.

This chain links TRBV30 with TRBJ1-4, with D possibly matching TRBD1 (6 bases). Looked up from germline, CDR1 is GTSNPN and CDR2 is SVGIG (reference sequence). This CDR3 has 11 amino acids. Trimming took 3 bases from V and 14 from J, leaving 13 bases between them. The CDR3 DNA follows: TGTGCCTGGAGCAGTCAGGGGCGTCTGTTTTTT. Its protein product is CAWSSQGRLFF.

The chain carries TRBV25-1 and TRBJ2-1; possible D gene TRBD1, 6 bases. Per germline, CDR1 MGHDK and CDR2 SYGVNS. The CDR3 length is 15 residues. V shed 3 bases and J shed 4 bases, with 13 bases lying between them. CDR3 region: CASSEGALGYNEQFF. DNA of the CDR3: TGTGCCAGCAGTGAGGGGGCACTCGGATACAATGAGCAGTTCTTC.

The J gene is TRBJ2-3, the V gene TRBV4-3, with D uncertain. The CDR3 loop spans 14 amino acids. The germline gives CDR1 LGHNA, CDR2 YSLEER. V was cut by 2 bases and J by 1 base, with 7 bases left in between. As DNA, the CDR3 is TGCGCCAGCAGCCAATCGCTACGCACAGATACGCAGTATTTT. Its translation: CASSQSLRTDTQYF.

This clone was counted once. This chain uses TRBV10-3 with TRBJ2-1; 8 bases are shared with TRBD1. The V gene's germline CDR1 is ENHRY and CDR2 SYGVKD. The J segment lost 12 bases and the V segment lost 0 bases, leaving 1 base of the junction unmatched. This CDR3 contains 12 residues. In nucleotides, the CDR3 is TGTGCCATCAGTGAGTCCGGACAGGGGCAGTTCTTC. The encoded protein is CAISESGQGQFF.

The chain employs TRBV10-2 and TRBJ2-5; D is ambiguous. V gave up 0 bases and J gave up 4 bases, with 6 bases separating them. The CDR3 has 13 amino acids. Germline CDR1 is WSHSY and CDR2 is SAAADI. The CDR3 DNA reads TGCGCCAGCAGTGAGTCCAGGAGAGAGACCCAGTACTTC. It encodes CASSESRRETQYF.

The chain joins TRBV5-1 to TRBJ2-1; a weak D match, TRBD2 (7 bases). The CDR3 contains 13 residues. Germline V gene lookup returns CDR1 SGHRS and CDR2 YFSETQ. Between the trimmed V and J ends, which lost 3 bases and 6 bases, there was a span of 10 bases. This CDR3 is CASSSGGPNEQFF. The CDR3, as DNA: TGCGCCAGCAGCTCGGGGGGCCCCAATGAGCAGTTCTTC.

Written as DNA, the CDR3 is TGTGCCAGCTCACCGAATTCAAATGAAAAACTGTTTTTT. Its translation: CASSPNSNEKLFF. The chain recombines TRBV18 with TRBJ1-4; no clear D. CDR1 and CDR2 from the germline V gene are KGHSH and LQKENI. The CDR3 spans 13 residues. V was trimmed by 3 bases and J by 5 bases, leaving 7 bases between them.

This chain joins TRBV4-2 and TRBJ2-7; TRBD1 matches 7 bases. Per the germline V gene, CDR1 is LGHNA and CDR2 is YNFKEQ. V gave up 0 bases and J gave up 5 bases; unmatched junction bases: 7. This CDR3 contains 15 residues. This chain's CDR3 is CASSQEVGQRHEQYF. The CDR3 DNA is TGTGCCAGCAGCCAAGAGGTGGGACAGAGGCACGAGCAGTACTTC.

This clone has only a few counts. The V and J genes are TRBV19 and TRBJ1-2; TRBD1 aligns across 7 bases. Trimming at V came to 7 bases and at J to 6 bases, leaving 8 bases not matched to a gene. Germline CDR1 reads LNHDA; CDR2 reads SQIVND (reference sequence). The CDR3 length is 13 residues. CDR3 sequence: CASKSQQGDGYTF. In DNA, the CDR3 is TGTGCCAGTAAATCCCAGCAGGGGGATGGCTACACCTTC. The full variable domain, with the rest looked up from reference TRBV19 and TRBJ1-2, is DGGITQSPKYLFRKEGQNVTLSCEQNLNHDAMYWYRQDPGQGLRLIYYSQIVNDFQKGDIAEGYSVSREKKESFPLTVTSAQKNPTAFYLCASKSQQGDGYTFGSGTRLTVV.

This CDR3 reads CASSVVANTEAFF. The CDR3 region has the DNA TGTGCCAGCAGCGTAGTGGCTAACACTGAAGCTTTCTTT. The chain employs TRBV9 and TRBJ1-1; D is unclear. The V end lost 0 bases, the J end lost 2 bases, and 5 bases lay between the germline ends. This CDR3 is built from 13 residues. Per germline, CDR1 SGDLS and CDR2 YYNGEE.

The rearrangement joins TRBV5-4 to TRBJ2-2; TRBD1 matches at 9 bases. Looked up from germline, CDR1 is SGHNT and CDR2 is YYREEE (reference sequence). After removal of 4 bases from V and 1 base from J, the junction contained 5 bases not matched to a gene. The CDR3 runs to 16 residues. The CDR3 DNA follows: TGTGCCAGCAGCCAAGGGACAGGGAGGAACACCGGGGAGCTGTTTTTT. Residues: CASSQGTGRNTGELFF.

V usage is TRBV13 and J usage is TRBJ2-1, with D perhaps matching TRBD1 or TRBD2 (5 bases each). CDR3 length: 15 amino acids. Looked up from germline, CDR1 is PRHDT and CDR2 is FYEKMQ (reference sequence). Trimming pared 5 bases from V and 4 bases from J, leaving 15 bases between. As DNA, the CDR3 is TGTGCCAGCAGCCCCGCCCGGGACCATTACAATGAGCAGTTCTTC. Residues: CASSPARDHYNEQFF.

About this clone itself: Its ends do not fully match the called genes, so a read error is possible. The chain is built from TRBV6-1 and TRBJ1-5; 8 nucleotides match TRBD1. This CDR3 is 18 amino acids long. The germline CDR1 and CDR2 sequences are MNHNS and SASEGT. The CDR3 coding sequence is TGTGCCAGCACTGAAACGAGGGACAGGCCCTTAGGCAATCAGCCCCAGCATTTT. Translating gives CASTETRDRPLGNQPQHF.

The chain uses TRBV6-5 and TRBJ2-5; D call uncertain. This CDR3 is 15 amino acids long. Germline V gene lookup returns CDR1 MNHEY and CDR2 SVGAGI. Trimming shortened V by 5 bases and J by 1 base, and 14 bases separated the two germline ends. CDR3 DNA: TGTGCCAGCAGTACTCCGAGGACGGCCCAAGAGACCCAGTACTTC. It codes for CASSTPRTAQETQYF.

This clone has only one observation. V gene TRBV14 combines with J gene TRBJ2-5; 7 positions match TRBD1. The V gene's germline CDR1 is SGHDN and CDR2 FVKESK. With V trimmed by 1 base and J by 4 bases, 6 bases remained unmatched. The length of the CDR3 is 15 residues. The CDR3 here is CASSQVAGQAETQYF. For the CDR3, the DNA is TGTGCCAGCAGCCAAGTCGCCGGACAGGCAGAGACCCAGTACTTC.

The rearrangement uses TRBV6-5 and TRBJ2-7; TRBD1 aligns across 10 bases. CDR3 length: 15 residues. In germline, CDR1 is MNHEY, CDR2 SVGAGI. The J segment lost 3 bases and the V segment lost 5 bases, leaving 7 bases of the junction unmatched. As DNA, the CDR3 is TGTGCCAGCAGTCGCCCGGGACAGGGGTTCTACGAGCAGTACTTC. It yields the protein CASSRPGQGFYEQYF.

This chain joins TRBV11-1 and TRBJ1-1; 7 bases agree with TRBD1. The J segment lost 11 bases and the V segment lost 2 bases, leaving 8 bases of the junction unmatched. CDR3 length: 13 residues. Per germline, CDR1 SGHAT and CDR2 FQDESV (reference sequence). In DNA, the CDR3 is TGTGCCAGCAGCTTACAACAGGGGATGAGCGCTTTCTTT. Its protein is CASSLQQGMSAFF.

The chain uses TRBV6-6 and TRBJ2-3, with 7 bases lining up with TRBD2. V lost 8 bases to trimming and J lost 2 bases; unmatched junction nucleotides: 7. CDR3 length equals 14 residues. The germline CDR1 and CDR2 sequences are MNHNY and SVGAGI (reference sequence). The CDR3 DNA reads as TGTGCCAGCCGTAGGGAGGGGTCCACAGATACGCAGTATTTT. It codes for CASRREGSTDTQYF.